The next 2 T cell receptor beta chains were all read from a single sample in a study of spatial heterogeneity in lung cancer. Specified time point: sample taken at primary tumor resection. Study-level findings and limits: For expanded intratumoral alpha and beta TCRs, counts tracked tumor mutation counts.

Their antigens are not known. TCRdb reanalysed the 5' RACE reads using MiXCR and keeps one entry per CDR3 protein. The table lists about 13,000 distinct CDR3 sequences, around 3.2% of them singletons. The source material was lung tumor tissue, sampled at surgery. Receptors originate from a male donor with early-stage non-small cell lung cancer.

This clonotype was seen at least ten times. The DNA of the CDR3 is TGTGCCAGCAGCTTAACAGAGACCCAGTACTTC. It specifies CASSLTETQYF. The chain carries TRBV7-2 and TRBJ2-5, with no clear D. The CDR3 loop spans 11 amino acids. With 2 bases removed from V and 4 bases from J, the gap between germline ends came to 2 bases. Germline CDR1 and CDR2: SGHTA and FQGNSA.

The table lists this clonotype with many counts. The rearrangement uses TRBV11-3 and TRBJ2-3; the D gene is possibly TRBD1 (6 bases). The CDR3 is 13 amino acids. Germline values: CDR1 SGHNT, CDR2 YENEEA. Trimming left V 6 bases short and J 3 bases short, with 10 bases between. The DNA for the CDR3 is TGTGCCAGCAGTTCCGGGACAACAGATACGCAGTATTTT. Amino acids: CASSSGTTDTQYF.